This T cell receptor beta chain is from a study of tumor-infiltrating lymphocytes in primary liver carcinoma. Reverse transcription of about 0.5 ug total RNA with a constant-region primer produced TCR beta cDNA. Generation of the TCR beta libraries relied on three nested multiplex PCR rounds using slightly modified ARM-PCR. The first two PCR rounds, nine to ten cycles each, used TRBV1-TRBV30 forward primers and a C-beta reverse primer. TCRdb passed the multiplex PCR reads through MiXCR, listing each CDR3 protein once. The sample shows over 95,000 distinct CDR3 sequences, 55% to 75% of them seen only once. From germline, CDR1 is MNHNS and CDR2 SASEGT. The trim removed 5 bases at V and 0 bases at J, leaving 4 bases unmatched. The CDR3 consists of 15 residues. This clonotype was seen ten or more times. Co-extraction yielded RNA and DNA from roughly 20-30 mg of unsorted bulk tissue. The patients lived with chronic HBV infection and had not yet received any treatment.

This TCR derives from a woman aged 55-69 years with primary liver carcinoma and hepatitis B virus infection. Sequenced input: liver tumor tissue from sampling region 5. Subset specified: tumor region T5, tumor centre. This chain uses TRBV6-1 with TRBJ1-5, with 7 bases matching TRBD1. In DNA form, the CDR3 reads TGTGCCAGCAGTAAAACAGGGGATAGCAATCAGCCCCAGCATTTT. Its protein product is CASSKTGDSNQPQHF.